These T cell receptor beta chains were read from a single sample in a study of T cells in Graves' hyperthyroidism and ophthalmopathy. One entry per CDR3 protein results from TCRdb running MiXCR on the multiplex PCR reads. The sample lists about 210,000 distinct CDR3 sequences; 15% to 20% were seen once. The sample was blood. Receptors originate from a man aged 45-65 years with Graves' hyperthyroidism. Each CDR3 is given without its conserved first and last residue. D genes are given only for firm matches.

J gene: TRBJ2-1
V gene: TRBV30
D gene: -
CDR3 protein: AWERSYEQF

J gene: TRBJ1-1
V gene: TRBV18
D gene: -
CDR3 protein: ASSSTMNTEAF

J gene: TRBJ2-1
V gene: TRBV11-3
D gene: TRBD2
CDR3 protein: ASSYGTSSLTYNEQF

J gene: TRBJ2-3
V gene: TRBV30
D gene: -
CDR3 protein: AWRRHGTDTQY

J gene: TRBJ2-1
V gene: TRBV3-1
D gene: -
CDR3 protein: ASSNGLGGDEQF

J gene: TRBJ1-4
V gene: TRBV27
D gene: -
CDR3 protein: ASRPGRTNEKLF

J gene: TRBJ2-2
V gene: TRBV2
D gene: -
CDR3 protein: AIQPRGGGELF

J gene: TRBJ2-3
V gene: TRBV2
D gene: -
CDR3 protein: ASSGTSSTDTQY

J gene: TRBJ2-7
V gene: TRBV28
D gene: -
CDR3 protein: ASSIPAVGRYEQY

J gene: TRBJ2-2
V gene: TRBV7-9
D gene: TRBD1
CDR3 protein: ASSWRTGGDTGELF

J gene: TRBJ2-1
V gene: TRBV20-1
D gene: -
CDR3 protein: SARDRVRLVVGEQF

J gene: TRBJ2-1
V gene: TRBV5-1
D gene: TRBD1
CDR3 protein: ASSKDRSSYNEQF

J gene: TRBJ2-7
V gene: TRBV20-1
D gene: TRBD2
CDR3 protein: SARSGTSGVEQY

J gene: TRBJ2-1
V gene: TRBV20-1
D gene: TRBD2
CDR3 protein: SARVVLAGDHEQF

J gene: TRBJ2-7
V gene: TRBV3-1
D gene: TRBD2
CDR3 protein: ASSSGTSGRFEQY

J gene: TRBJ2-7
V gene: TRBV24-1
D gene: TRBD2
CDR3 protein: ATPPVAGDDYEQY

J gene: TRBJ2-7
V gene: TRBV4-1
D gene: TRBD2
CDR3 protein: ASSRGLAGAISSYEQY

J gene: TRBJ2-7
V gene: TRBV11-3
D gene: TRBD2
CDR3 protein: ASSYGTSGRIPYEQY

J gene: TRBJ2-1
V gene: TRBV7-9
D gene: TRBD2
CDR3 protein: ASSPTSGDYNEQF

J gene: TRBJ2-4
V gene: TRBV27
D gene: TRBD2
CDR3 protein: ASRAGGPKAKNIQY

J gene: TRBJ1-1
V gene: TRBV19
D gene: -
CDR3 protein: ASSIGYKPNTEAF

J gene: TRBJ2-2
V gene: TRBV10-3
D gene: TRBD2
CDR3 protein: AISSLADNTGELF

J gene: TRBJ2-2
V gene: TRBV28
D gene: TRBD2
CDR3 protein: ASSFETSGRRTGELF

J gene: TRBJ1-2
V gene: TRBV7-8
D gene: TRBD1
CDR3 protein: ASSLKRDSNYGYT

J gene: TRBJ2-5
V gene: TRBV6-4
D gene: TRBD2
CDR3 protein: ASSPRGAQY

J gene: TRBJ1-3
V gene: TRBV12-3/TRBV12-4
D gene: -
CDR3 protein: ASSPNRQAITIY

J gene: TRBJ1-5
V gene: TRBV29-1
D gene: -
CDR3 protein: SVGAVGQPQH

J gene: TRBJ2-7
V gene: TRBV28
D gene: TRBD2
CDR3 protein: ASSEPPGTSGRAPYEQY

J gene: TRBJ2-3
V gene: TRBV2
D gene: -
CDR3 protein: ASRSQTYSTDTQY

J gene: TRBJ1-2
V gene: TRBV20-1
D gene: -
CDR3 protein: SARVGENYGYT

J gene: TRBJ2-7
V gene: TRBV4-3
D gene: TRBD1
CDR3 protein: ASSHRQGPYEQY

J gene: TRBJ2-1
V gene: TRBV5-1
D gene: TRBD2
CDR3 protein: ASSLDSGSSYNEQF

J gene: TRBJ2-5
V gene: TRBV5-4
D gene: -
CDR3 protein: ASSLGGSRPEETQY

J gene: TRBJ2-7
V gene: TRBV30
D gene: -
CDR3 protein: AWSVRQRTGYEQY

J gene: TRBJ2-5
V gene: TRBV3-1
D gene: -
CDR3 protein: ASSQDRDLRVTQY

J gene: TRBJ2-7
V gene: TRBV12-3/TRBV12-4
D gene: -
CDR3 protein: ASSLGHQQY